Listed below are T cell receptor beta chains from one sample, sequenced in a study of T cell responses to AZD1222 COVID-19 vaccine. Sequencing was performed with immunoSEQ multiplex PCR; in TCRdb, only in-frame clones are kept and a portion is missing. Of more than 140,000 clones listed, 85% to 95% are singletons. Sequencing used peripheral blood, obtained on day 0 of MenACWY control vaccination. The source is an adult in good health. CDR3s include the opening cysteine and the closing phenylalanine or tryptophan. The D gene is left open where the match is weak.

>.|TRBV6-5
CASSYSYSTEAFF
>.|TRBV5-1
CASSPGPSYEQYF
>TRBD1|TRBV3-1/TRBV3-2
CASSPTGEGREAFF
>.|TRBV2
CASSERGNSGNTIYF
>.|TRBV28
CASSLSGEKLFF
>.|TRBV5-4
CASSLQGSNTEAFF
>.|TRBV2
CASSGGGNQPQHF
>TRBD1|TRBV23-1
CASSHGTGSHEQYF
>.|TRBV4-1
CASSQENGYGYTF
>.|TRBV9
CASSVEGYGNTIYF
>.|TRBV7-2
CASSLGRSHYTDTQYF
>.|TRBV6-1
CASSEGRLYGYTF
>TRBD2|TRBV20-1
CSASAGTSSYEQYF
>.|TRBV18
CASSPDPFQETQYF
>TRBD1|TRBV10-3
CAISRDSLNTEAFF
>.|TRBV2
CASSELRVTNYGYTF
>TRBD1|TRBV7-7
CASSLWTGDEQFF
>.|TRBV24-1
CATSDLSTDTQYF
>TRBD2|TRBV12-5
CASGLSTGTSVNEQFF
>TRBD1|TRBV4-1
CASSQDGPGQGFSNEQYF
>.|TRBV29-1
CSVERQGRGEQYF
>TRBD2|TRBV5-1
CASSLGKTGLAGDTQYF
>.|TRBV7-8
CASSLVEGRGQPQHF
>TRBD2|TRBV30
CAWRLAEAYNEQFF
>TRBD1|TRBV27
CASSRQGSNEKLFF
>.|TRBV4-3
CASSQQPRTSTDTQYF
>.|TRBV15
CATSSPLFYGYTF
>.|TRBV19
CASSHFLQVDGWTDSSYNEQFF
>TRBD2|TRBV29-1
CSVDKASGSYEQYF
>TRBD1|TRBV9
CASSLSRLRTGRAQYF
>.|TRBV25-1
CASSFDSPNTEAFF